This T cell receptor beta chain came from a study of CD8+ T cells in alopecia areata. Study information: Treated patients were dosed with oral tofacitinib, taking 5 to 10 mg twice daily. Whole-study findings and limits: In scalp and blood, many expanded lesional clones persisted during tofacitinib. Within the top 100, expanded CD8+ clones significantly decreased with tofacitinib, as did scalp clonality.

Regarding treatment: oral pan-JAK inhibitor, 5-10 mg twice daily. From germline, CDR1 is LGHNA and CDR2 YSLEER. This CDR3 contains 17 residues. V shed 4 bases and J 4 bases; nucleotides not matched to a gene: 12. RNA was isolated and reverse transcribed to cDNA, the sequencing template. The method was immunoSEQ multiplex PCR; TCRdb's version includes in-frame clones alone and lacks a portion of them. The data show 180,000 or so clones, around 49% seen once. About this clone itself: The antigen remains unidentified.

The chain joins TRBV4-3 to TRBJ2-2, with 7 bases that match TRBD2. This material consisted of CD8+ T cells sorted from blood, taken at week 52, from a patient treated with tofacitinib. This TCR was sampled from a human donor with alopecia areata. The DNA of the CDR3 is TGCGCCAGCAGCCCATCGAAAAGCGGGGATCTCACCGGGGAGCTGTTTTTT. Its translation: CASSPSKSGDLTGELFF.